This TCR beta chain was documented in a study of cytomegalovirus exposure and HLA in healthy donors. Findings and caveats of the study: Data from an earlier analysis indicated that most TCR beta V segments were productive either about 87% or about 30% of the time. The authors listed around 150 TCR beta chains as cytomegalovirus-associated. The authors judged a highly shared variant cluster likely a sequencing artifact. For TCR beta chains, V- and J-gene trimming was later linked to a missense DCLRE1C variant.

Concerning this clone itself: The antigen is undetermined.

The primer mix had 60 Vbeta and 13 Jbeta primers. This table comes from immunoSEQ multiplex PCR, and its TCRdb copy is limited to in-frame clones, with some not included. The data show approximately 170,000 clones, 74% seen once. This CDR3 region has 16 residues. Germline assignment: CDR1 LNHDA and CDR2 SQIVND (reference sequence). The V end lost 3 bases, the J end lost 1 base, and 13 bases lay between the germline ends. Sequencing used PBMCs. The chain is built from TRBV19 and TRBJ2-1; unclear D gene. The TCR originated in a woman aged 25 to 39 in good health and CMV-seropositive. CDR3 nucleotide sequence: TGTGCCAGTAGTATCCCGACATTCTTTTCCTACAATGAGCAGTTCTTC. Encoded protein: CASSIPTFFSYNEQFF.